The clone carrying this T cell receptor (beta chain) has a single count. What it recognizes is unknown. Its ends do not fully match the called genes, so a read error is possible. With listed TCR primers and previously described methods, bulk TCR libraries were prepared. One entry per CDR3 protein, called by TCRdb with MiXCR from the PCR reads. The sample holds about 100,000 distinct CDR3 sequences, about 35% seen once. The data are from a study of molecular identifiers for immune sequencing clone quantification. Whole-study results and caveats: The study found clones above 20 RNA copies held over 98% of effector molecules and under 1% in naive cells.

Naive CD8 T cells were sorted, and the gate applied was CD8+CD4-CCR7+CD45RA+. This receptor was obtained from a human donor in good health. Some libraries in this study had Jurkat cell RNA spiked in. The sample taken for sequencing was naive CD8+ T cells from blood, with Jurkat cell RNA spiked in. Subset given: FACS-sorted CD8+CD4-CCR7+CD45RA+ naive T cells.

The CDR3 bases are TGTGCCAGCAGCTTTGGACAGGACACCGGGGAGCTGTATTTT. It translates to CASSFGQDTGELYF. The chain recombines TRBV11-2 with TRBJ2-2; TRBD1 agrees at 7 bases. CDR1 SGHAT and CDR2 FQNNGV come from the germline V gene. The CDR3 spans 14 residues.